This T cell receptor (beta chain) was sequenced in a study of T cell responses to AZD1222 COVID-19 vaccine. Study observations and caveats: No repertoire was sampled before or during the peak T cell response, only after it. Among vaccine-associated CD4 TCRs, coverage spanned spike, with dominance at 160-218 and 743-854.

Germline-derived CDR1 and CDR2 are MGHDK and SYGVNS. This CDR3 is built from 16 residues. With V trimmed by 1 base and J by 3 bases, 5 bases remained unmatched. A note on this clone: Its antigen is unidentified.

The data were produced by immunoSEQ multiplex PCR, yet TCRdb's version contains in-frame clones alone and is incomplete. This repertoire shows more than 140,000 clones, approximately 90% found once; its top ten account for 3% to 4%. This material consisted of peripheral blood, taken on day 0 of MenACWY control vaccination. This TCR was recovered from an adult in good health. The chain joins TRBV25-1 to TRBJ1-4; 7 bases are a match to TRBD1. The chain's CDR3 is CASSEWGGTANEKLFF. The DNA for the CDR3 is TGTGCCAGCAGTGAATGGGGTGGGACAGCTAATGAAAAACTGTTTTTT.